These T cell receptor beta chains were read from a single sample in a study of PD-1 blockade in classical Hodgkin lymphoma. TCRdb's copy holds only in-frame clones and misses some; the assay was immunoSEQ multiplex PCR. The sample lists around 20,000 clones, 80% to 90% occurring once. The sample consisted of CD4+ T cells from blood. All receptors derive from a human donor with classical Hodgkin lymphoma. CDR3s include the opening cysteine and the closing phenylalanine or tryptophan. Each record gives: V gene, clone size, D gene, J gene, CDR3 protein, CDR3 DNA. The D gene is left open where the match is weak. Only part of the rows carry a size: once, few, many, or a class if the clone is expanded.

V gene: TRBV7-2; clone size: -; D gene: TRBD1; J gene: TRBJ1-2; CDR3 protein: CASSSRQGWDGYTF; CDR3 DNA: TGTGCCAGCAGCTCGAGACAGGGCTGGGATGGCTACACCTTC
V gene: TRBV5-6; clone size: -; D gene: TRBD1; J gene: TRBJ1-5; CDR3 protein: CASSRTGVGQPQHF; CDR3 DNA: TGTGCCAGCAGCAGAACAGGGGTTGGGCAGCCCCAGCATTTT
V gene: TRBV9; clone size: -; D gene: -; J gene: TRBJ1-1; CDR3 protein: CASGGGSTEAFF; CDR3 DNA: TGTGCCAGCGGGGGCGGAAGCACTGAAGCTTTCTTT
V gene: TRBV7-8; clone size: once; D gene: TRBD2; J gene: TRBJ2-7; CDR3 protein: CASSLFGRLAVYEQYF; CDR3 DNA: TGTGCCAGCAGCTTATTTGGGAGGCTAGCGGTCTACGAGCAGTACTTC
V gene: TRBV4-3; clone size: -; D gene: -; J gene: TRBJ2-7; CDR3 protein: CASSQGSDSYEQYF; CDR3 DNA: TGCGCCAGCAGCCAAGGATCCGACTCATACGAGCAGTACTTC
V gene: TRBV15; clone size: -; D gene: TRBD1; J gene: TRBJ1-1; CDR3 protein: CATRPQGVATEAFF; CDR3 DNA: TGTGCCACCAGGCCACAGGGGGTGGCCACTGAAGCTTTCTTT
V gene: TRBV7-6; clone size: once; D gene: -; J gene: TRBJ1-1; CDR3 protein: CASSLLSQLVNTEAFF; CDR3 DNA: TGTGCCAGCAGCTTATTATCCCAGTTGGTGAACACTGAAGCTTTCTTT
V gene: TRBV7-2; clone size: -; D gene: -; J gene: TRBJ2-5; CDR3 protein: CASSPGWRGETQYF; CDR3 DNA: TGTGCCAGCAGCCCAGGGTGGAGGGGAGAGACCCAGTACTTC
V gene: TRBV6-1; clone size: once; D gene: -; J gene: TRBJ2-7; CDR3 protein: CAPLGSSEYF; CDR3 DNA: TGTGCCCCCCTTGGTAGTAGTGAGTACTTC
V gene: TRBV5-4; clone size: -; D gene: TRBD1; J gene: TRBJ2-7; CDR3 protein: CASSLVTGGSSYEQYF; CDR3 DNA: TGTGCCAGCAGCTTGGTTACAGGGGGTAGCTCCTACGAGCAGTACTTC
V gene: TRBV6-6; clone size: -; D gene: TRBD1; J gene: TRBJ1-1; CDR3 protein: CASSNRDRGQTFF; CDR3 DNA: TGTGCCAGCAGTAATAGGGACAGGGGGCAGACTTTCTTT
V gene: TRBV4-3; clone size: -; D gene: -; J gene: TRBJ2-1; CDR3 protein: CASSQDSGRGEQFF; CDR3 DNA: TGCGCCAGCAGCCAAGATTCCGGCAGGGGCGAGCAGTTCTTC
V gene: TRBV5-1; clone size: -; D gene: -; J gene: TRBJ1-4; CDR3 protein: CASRGWDEKLFF; CDR3 DNA: TGCGCCAGCCGGGGGTGGGATGAAAAACTGTTTTTT